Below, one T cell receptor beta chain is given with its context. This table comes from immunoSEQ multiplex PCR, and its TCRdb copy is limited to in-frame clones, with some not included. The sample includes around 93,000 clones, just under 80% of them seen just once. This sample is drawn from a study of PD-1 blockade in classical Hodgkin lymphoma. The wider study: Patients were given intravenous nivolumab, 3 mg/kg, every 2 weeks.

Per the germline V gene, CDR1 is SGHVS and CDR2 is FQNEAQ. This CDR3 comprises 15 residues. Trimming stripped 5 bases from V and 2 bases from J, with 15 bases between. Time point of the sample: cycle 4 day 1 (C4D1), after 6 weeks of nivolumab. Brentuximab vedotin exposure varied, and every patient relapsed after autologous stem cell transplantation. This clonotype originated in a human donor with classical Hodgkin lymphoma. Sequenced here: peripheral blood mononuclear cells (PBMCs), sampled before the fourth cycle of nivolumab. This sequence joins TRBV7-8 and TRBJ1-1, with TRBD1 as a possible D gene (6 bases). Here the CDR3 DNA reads TGTGCCAGCAGCCCCAGGGGCAGGGCCAACACTGAAGCTTTCTTT. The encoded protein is CASSPRGRANTEAFF.